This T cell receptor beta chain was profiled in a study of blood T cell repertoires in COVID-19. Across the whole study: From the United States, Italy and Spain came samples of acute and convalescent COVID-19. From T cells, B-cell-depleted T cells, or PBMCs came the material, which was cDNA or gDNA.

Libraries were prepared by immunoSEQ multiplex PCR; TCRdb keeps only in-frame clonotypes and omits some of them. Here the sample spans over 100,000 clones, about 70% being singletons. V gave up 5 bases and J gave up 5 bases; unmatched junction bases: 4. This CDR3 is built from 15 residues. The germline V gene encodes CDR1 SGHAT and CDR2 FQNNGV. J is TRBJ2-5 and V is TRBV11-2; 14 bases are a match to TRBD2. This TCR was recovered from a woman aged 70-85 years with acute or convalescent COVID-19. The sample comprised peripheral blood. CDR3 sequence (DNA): TGTGCCAGCAGCCCCCGACTAGCGGGAGGGGAGACCCAGTACTTC. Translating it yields CASSPRLAGGETQYF.